This is a list of T cell receptor beta chains from one sample in a study of blood T cell repertoires in COVID-19. Libraries were prepared by immunoSEQ multiplex PCR; TCRdb keeps only in-frame clonotypes and omits some of them. Among 80,000 to 100,000 clones, approximately 86% were seen once, and the ten largest hold about a tenth. Sequences were obtained from peripheral blood. The receptors shown here come from a man aged 50 to 59 with acute or convalescent COVID-19. CDR3s include the opening cysteine and the closing phenylalanine or tryptophan. Each record gives: clone size, J gene, V gene, D gene, CDR3 DNA, CDR3 protein. A D gene is named only where the DNA matches it firmly. Size is omitted from some rows. Given values are once, few, many or a class for expanded clones.

clone_size: .; j_call: TRBJ1-2; v_call: TRBV6-5; d_call: TRBD1; cdr3_nt: TGTGCCAGCAGTTACGCGGGGCAGGGGGCCCTCTATGGCTACACCTTC; cdr3_aa: CASSYAGQGALYGYTF
clone_size: .; j_call: TRBJ2-2; v_call: TRBV3-1/TRBV3-2; d_call: TRBD2; cdr3_nt: TGTGCCAGCAGCAAGGGGACTAGCGGGATCTTTGGGGAGCTGTTTTTT; cdr3_aa: CASSKGTSGIFGELFF
clone_size: .; j_call: TRBJ2-5; v_call: TRBV2; d_call: .; cdr3_nt: TGTGCCAGCAGTTACTGGACACCTCAAGAGACCCAGTACTTC; cdr3_aa: CASSYWTPQETQYF
clone_size: .; j_call: TRBJ1-4; v_call: TRBV5-1; d_call: .; cdr3_nt: TGCGCCAGCAGCTCACAGGGAGATGTGTGGGAAAAACTGTTTTTT; cdr3_aa: CASSSQGDVWEKLFF
clone_size: .; j_call: TRBJ2-7; v_call: TRBV10-3; d_call: .; cdr3_nt: TGTGCCATCAGTCGTCAGGGTTCTCCGGCTGGCGAGCAGTACTTC; cdr3_aa: CAISRQGSPAGEQYF
clone_size: .; j_call: TRBJ2-7; v_call: TRBV11-3; d_call: .; cdr3_nt: TGTGCCAGCAGCTTACACTCAATCTCCTACGAGCAGTACTTC; cdr3_aa: CASSLHSISYEQYF
clone_size: .; j_call: TRBJ2-3; v_call: TRBV9; d_call: TRBD1; cdr3_nt: TGTGCCAGCAGCGTAGCTAGGACAGGGATGGCAGATACGCAGTATTTT; cdr3_aa: CASSVARTGMADTQYF
clone_size: .; j_call: TRBJ1-6; v_call: TRBV6-6; d_call: TRBD1; cdr3_nt: TGTGCCAGCAGTCTCCGTCCCCTGACAGGGCCCTTGGGTAGAACCCTCCACTTT; cdr3_aa: CASSLRPLTGPLGRTLHF
clone_size: .; j_call: TRBJ2-7; v_call: TRBV11-2; d_call: TRBD1; cdr3_nt: TGTGCCAGCGGTGGGACAGGGGGTAGCTCCTACGAGCAGTACTTC; cdr3_aa: CASGGTGGSSYEQYF
clone_size: .; j_call: TRBJ2-1; v_call: TRBV29-1; d_call: .; cdr3_nt: TGCAGCGCCGAGGCCGGGGTCGCGAGCTCCTACAATGAGCAGTTCTTC; cdr3_aa: CSAEAGVASSYNEQFF
clone_size: .; j_call: TRBJ1-1; v_call: TRBV18; d_call: TRBD1; cdr3_nt: TGTGCCAGCTCGCCTACCACAGGGGAAACTGAAGCTTTCTTT; cdr3_aa: CASSPTTGETEAFF
clone_size: .; j_call: TRBJ2-7; v_call: TRBV12-3/TRBV12-4; d_call: .; cdr3_nt: TGTGCCAGCAGTTCTACCACAGGAATCGAGCAGTACTTC; cdr3_aa: CASSSTTGIEQYF
clone_size: .; j_call: TRBJ2-1; v_call: TRBV27; d_call: .; cdr3_nt: TGTGCCAGCAGTTATGGCGGAAATTCCTACAATGAGCAGTTCTTC; cdr3_aa: CASSYGGNSYNEQFF
clone_size: once; j_call: TRBJ2-7; v_call: TRBV7-8; d_call: .; cdr3_nt: TGTGCCAGCAGCTCTACCCCCCGGGTGAGAGCCCACGAGCAGTACTTC; cdr3_aa: CASSSTPRVRAHEQYF
clone_size: .; j_call: TRBJ1-6; v_call: TRBV5-4; d_call: TRBD1; cdr3_nt: TGTGCCAGCAGCTTGGCGGGGGGAGGACAGGGGCCGATTTCACCCCTCCACTTT; cdr3_aa: CASSLAGGGQGPISPLHF
clone_size: .; j_call: TRBJ2-7; v_call: TRBV10-3; d_call: .; cdr3_nt: TGTGCCACCTCGTGGCGGGACTCCTACGAGCAGTACTTC; cdr3_aa: CATSWRDSYEQYF
clone_size: .; j_call: TRBJ1-2; v_call: TRBV15; d_call: TRBD1; cdr3_nt: TGTGCCACCAGCATGACGGGACAGGGACGAGGCTACACCTTC; cdr3_aa: CATSMTGQGRGYTF
clone_size: .; j_call: TRBJ1-4; v_call: TRBV30; d_call: TRBD1; cdr3_nt: TGTGCCTGGAGCCATGGGACAGCCCGCACCATCTTT; cdr3_aa: CAWSHGTARTIF
clone_size: once; j_call: TRBJ1-2; v_call: TRBV3-1/TRBV3-2; d_call: TRBD1; cdr3_nt: TGTGCCAGCAGCCAAGTGGGGACAGACTCCTATGGCTACACCTTC; cdr3_aa: CASSQVGTDSYGYTF
clone_size: .; j_call: TRBJ2-1; v_call: TRBV25-1; d_call: .; cdr3_nt: TGTGCCAGCAGTGGGGGGGTCGGGTCCTACAATGAGCAGTTCTTC; cdr3_aa: CASSGGVGSYNEQFF
clone_size: .; j_call: TRBJ1-6; v_call: TRBV7-2; d_call: .; cdr3_nt: TGTGCCAGCAGCCCCAGGGGAGCCCATAATTCACCCCTCCACTTT; cdr3_aa: CASSPRGAHNSPLHF
clone_size: .; j_call: TRBJ1-2; v_call: TRBV27; d_call: .; cdr3_nt: TGTGCCAGCAGCCCCGTGGGGGCAGGCTATGGCTACACCTTC; cdr3_aa: CASSPVGAGYGYTF
clone_size: .; j_call: TRBJ2-1; v_call: TRBV9; d_call: TRBD2; cdr3_nt: TGTGCCAGCAGCCACCAAACTAGCGGGAGGACGTACAATGAGCAGTTCTTC; cdr3_aa: CASSHQTSGRTYNEQFF
clone_size: .; j_call: TRBJ2-5; v_call: TRBV2; d_call: TRBD1; cdr3_nt: TGTGCCAGCAGTAGACAGGGAGCTGAGATGGGGTCCCAGTACTTC; cdr3_aa: CASSRQGAEMGSQYF
clone_size: .; j_call: TRBJ2-7; v_call: TRBV19; d_call: .; cdr3_nt: TGTGCCAGTAGTATAGATGGTTCAGGATTATCCTACGAGCAGTACTTC; cdr3_aa: CASSIDGSGLSYEQYF
clone_size: .; j_call: TRBJ1-2; v_call: TRBV6-5; d_call: .; cdr3_nt: TGTGCCAGCAGCCAGAAGTCCAACGGCTACACCTTC; cdr3_aa: CASSQKSNGYTF
clone_size: .; j_call: TRBJ1-1; v_call: TRBV7-8; d_call: .; cdr3_nt: TGTGCCAGCAGTTTTTTGGCCCTGAACACTGAAGCTTTCTTT; cdr3_aa: CASSFLALNTEAFF
clone_size: .; j_call: TRBJ1-1; v_call: TRBV12-3/TRBV12-4; d_call: .; cdr3_nt: TGTGCCAGCAGTTTAACAGGGAACACTGAAGCTTTCTTT; cdr3_aa: CASSLTGNTEAFF
clone_size: .; j_call: TRBJ2-1; v_call: TRBV28; d_call: .; cdr3_nt: TGTGCCAGCAGTTTATTCTATGAGCAGTTCTTC; cdr3_aa: CASSLFYEQFF
clone_size: .; j_call: TRBJ1-2; v_call: TRBV19; d_call: .; cdr3_nt: TGTGCTTCTCATGGGGGGGCAGGGACTGTCGCTGGCTACACCTTC; cdr3_aa: CASHGGAGTVAGYTF
clone_size: few; j_call: TRBJ1-3; v_call: TRBV9; d_call: .; cdr3_nt: TGTGCCAGCAGCGAAAAAGAGACACGTCTGCGAGGAAACACCATATATTTT; cdr3_aa: CASSEKETRLRGNTIYF